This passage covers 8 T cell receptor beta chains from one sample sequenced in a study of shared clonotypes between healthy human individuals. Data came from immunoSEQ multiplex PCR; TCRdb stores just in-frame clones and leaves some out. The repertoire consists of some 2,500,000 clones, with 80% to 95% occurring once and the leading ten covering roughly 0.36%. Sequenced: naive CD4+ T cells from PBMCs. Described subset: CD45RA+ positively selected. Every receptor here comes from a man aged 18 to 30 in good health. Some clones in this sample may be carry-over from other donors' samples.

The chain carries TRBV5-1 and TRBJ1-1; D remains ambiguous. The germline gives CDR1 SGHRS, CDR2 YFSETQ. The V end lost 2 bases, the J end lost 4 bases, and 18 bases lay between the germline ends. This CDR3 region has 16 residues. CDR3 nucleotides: TGCGCCAGCAGCTTAACGTCTGGGGTGGTAGGCACTGAAGCTTTCTTT. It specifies CASSLTSGVVGTEAFF.

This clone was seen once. The CDR3 nucleotides are TGCAGCGTTGAATTGTGGGGAGGGCCCTACAATGAGCAGTTCTTC. Amino acid sequence: CSVELWGGPYNEQFF. The chain recombines TRBV29-1 with TRBJ2-1; 7 bases are shared with TRBD2. Germline V gives CDR1 SQVTM, CDR2 ANQGSEA. This CDR3 has 15 amino acids. J gave up 2 bases and V 2 bases, and 6 bases lay outside the gene matches.

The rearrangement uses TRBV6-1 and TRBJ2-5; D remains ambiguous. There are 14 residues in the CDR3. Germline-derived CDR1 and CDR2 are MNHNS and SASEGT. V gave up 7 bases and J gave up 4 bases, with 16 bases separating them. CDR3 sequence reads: CASIRSFYRETQYF. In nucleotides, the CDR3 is TGTGCCAGCATAAGGTCCTTTTACAGAGAGACCCAGTACTTC.

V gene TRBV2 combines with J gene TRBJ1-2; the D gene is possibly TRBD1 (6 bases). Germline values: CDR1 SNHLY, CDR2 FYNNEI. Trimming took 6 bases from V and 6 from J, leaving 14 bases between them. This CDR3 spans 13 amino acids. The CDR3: CASSFGGGDGYTF. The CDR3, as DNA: TGTGCCAGCAGCTTCGGGGGGGGCGATGGCTACACCTTC.

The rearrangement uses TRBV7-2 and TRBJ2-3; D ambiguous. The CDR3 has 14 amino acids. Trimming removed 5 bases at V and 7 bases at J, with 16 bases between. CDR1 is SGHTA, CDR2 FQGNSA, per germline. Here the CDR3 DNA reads TGTGCCAGCAGCCCTCGGACCGAGCGAAATACGCAGTATTTT. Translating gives CASSPRTERNTQYF. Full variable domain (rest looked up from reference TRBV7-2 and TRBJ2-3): GAGVSQSPSNKVTEKGKDVELRCDPISGHTALYWYRQSLGQGLEFLIYFQGNSAPDKSGLPSDRFSAERTGGSVSTLTIQRTQQEDSAVYLCASSPRTERNTQYFGPGTRLTVL.

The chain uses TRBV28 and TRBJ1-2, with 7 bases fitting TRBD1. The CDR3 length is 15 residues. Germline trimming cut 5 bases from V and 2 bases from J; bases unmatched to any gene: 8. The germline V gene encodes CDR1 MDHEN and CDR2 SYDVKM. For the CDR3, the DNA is TGTGCCAGCAGTGAACCGGGACAGCCAAACTATGGCTACACCTTC. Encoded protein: CASSEPGQPNYGYTF.

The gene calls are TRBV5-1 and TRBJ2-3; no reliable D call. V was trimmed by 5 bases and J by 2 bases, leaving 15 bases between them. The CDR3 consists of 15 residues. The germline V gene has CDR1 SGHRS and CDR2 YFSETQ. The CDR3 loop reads CASRESPENTDTQYF. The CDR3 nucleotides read TGCGCCAGCAGAGAATCACCGGAGAACACAGATACGCAGTATTTT.

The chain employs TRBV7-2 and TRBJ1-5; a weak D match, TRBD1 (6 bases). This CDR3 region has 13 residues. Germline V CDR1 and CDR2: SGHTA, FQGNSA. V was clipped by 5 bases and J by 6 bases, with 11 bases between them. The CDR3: CASSREGVQPQHF. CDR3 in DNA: TGTGCCAGCAGCCGCGAGGGGGTTCAGCCCCAGCATTTT.